This TCR beta chain was recovered during a study of blood T cell repertoires in COVID-19. Germline V lookup: CDR1 SQVTM, CDR2 ANQGSEA. V dropped 1 base and J dropped 1 base, with 7 bases sitting between them. The length of the CDR3 is 14 residues. The protocol was immunoSEQ multiplex PCR, while the TCRdb copy is restricted to in-frame clones and leaves out a portion. The repertoire holds 200,000 to 250,000 clones, with 90% to 95% as singletons. The rearrangement links TRBV29-1 to TRBJ2-2; D is undetermined. This TCR derives from a man aged 55 to 70 with COVID-19, enrolled during active disease. Sequenced sample: peripheral blood. The CDR3 here is CSVEVSQNTGELFF. CDR3 coding DNA: TGCAGCGTTGAAGTCTCACAGAACACCGGGGAGCTGTTTTTT.